This T cell receptor (beta chain) was captured by sequencing in a study of CD8 T cells in ankylosing spondylitis. Findings and limits, study-wide: Those disease-linked clones were CD8+; they were also relatively rare in peripheral blood.

This clonotype was observed at least ten times. What it recognizes is unknown. This CDR3 contains 14 residues. Trimming removed 4 bases from V and 3 bases from J, with 15 bases in between. Germline V gives CDR1 SQVTM, CDR2 ANQGSEA. TCR beta libraries were made by quantitative 5'-RACE with molecular barcodes. TCRdb re-analysed the 5' RACE reads in MiXCR, keeping a single row per CDR3 protein. Among roughly 200,000 distinct CDR3 sequences listed, over 10% were seen once. Sequenced: blood, either unsorted or a sorted T cell fraction (not recorded which). The source is a male donor with ankylosing spondylitis or in good health (not recorded which). The chain links TRBV29-1 to TRBJ1-1, with D possibly TRBD1 on 5 matching bases. The CDR3 region has the DNA TGCAGCGTTGTGGGTTCAAGGGGTTACACTGAAGCTTTCTTT. The encoded protein is CSVVGSRGYTEAFF.